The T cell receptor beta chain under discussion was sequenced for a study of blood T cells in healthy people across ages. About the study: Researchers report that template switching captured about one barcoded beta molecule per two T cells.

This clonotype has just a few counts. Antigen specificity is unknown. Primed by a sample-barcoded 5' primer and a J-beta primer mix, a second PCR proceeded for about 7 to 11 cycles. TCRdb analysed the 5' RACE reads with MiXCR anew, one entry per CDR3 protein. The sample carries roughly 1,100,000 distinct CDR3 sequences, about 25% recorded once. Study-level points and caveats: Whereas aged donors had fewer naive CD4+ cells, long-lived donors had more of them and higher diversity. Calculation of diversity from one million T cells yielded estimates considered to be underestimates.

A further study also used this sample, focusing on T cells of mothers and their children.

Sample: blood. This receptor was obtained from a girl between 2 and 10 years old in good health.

CDR3 residues: CASSQELYEQYF. As DNA, the CDR3 is TGTGCCAGCAGCCAAGAGCTTTACGAGCAGTACTTC. V is TRBV3-1 and J is TRBJ2-7; D gene unclear. The CDR3 runs to 12 residues. V was shortened by 0 bases and J by 4 bases, with 4 bases between the two germline ends. Germline values: CDR1 LGHDT, CDR2 YNNKEL (reference sequence).